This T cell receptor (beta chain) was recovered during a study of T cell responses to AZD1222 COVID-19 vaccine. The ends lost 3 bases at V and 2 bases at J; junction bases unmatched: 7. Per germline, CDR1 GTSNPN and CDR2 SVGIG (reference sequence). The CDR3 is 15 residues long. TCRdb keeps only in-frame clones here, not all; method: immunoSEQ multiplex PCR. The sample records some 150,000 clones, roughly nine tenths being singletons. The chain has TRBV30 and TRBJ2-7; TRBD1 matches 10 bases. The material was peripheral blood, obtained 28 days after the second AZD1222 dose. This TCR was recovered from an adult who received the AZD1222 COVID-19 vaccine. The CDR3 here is CAWRSGTGVTYEQYF. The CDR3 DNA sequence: TGTGCCTGGAGATCCGGGACAGGGGTCACCTACGAGCAGTACTTC. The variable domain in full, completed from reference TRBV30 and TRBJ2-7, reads SQTIHQWPATLVQPVGSPLSLECTVEGTSNPNLYWYRQAAGRGLQLLFYSVGIGQISSEVPQNLSASRPQDRQFILSSKKLLLSDSGFYLCAWRSGTGVTYEQYFGPGTRLTVT.